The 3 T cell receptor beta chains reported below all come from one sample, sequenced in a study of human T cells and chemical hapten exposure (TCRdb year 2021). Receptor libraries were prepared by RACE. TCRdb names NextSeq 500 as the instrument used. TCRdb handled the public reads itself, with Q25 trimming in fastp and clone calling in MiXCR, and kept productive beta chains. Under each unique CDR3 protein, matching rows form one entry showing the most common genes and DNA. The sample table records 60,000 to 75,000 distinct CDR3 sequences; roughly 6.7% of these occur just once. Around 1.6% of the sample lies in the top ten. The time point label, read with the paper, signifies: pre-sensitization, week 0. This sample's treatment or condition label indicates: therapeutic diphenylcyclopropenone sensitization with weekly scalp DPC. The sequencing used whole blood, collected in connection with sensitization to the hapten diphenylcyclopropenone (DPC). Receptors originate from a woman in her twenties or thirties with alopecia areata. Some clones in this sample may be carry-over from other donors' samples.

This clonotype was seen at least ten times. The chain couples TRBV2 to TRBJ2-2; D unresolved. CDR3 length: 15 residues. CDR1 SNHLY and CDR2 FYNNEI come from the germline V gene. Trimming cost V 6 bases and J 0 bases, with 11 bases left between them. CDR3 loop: CASRPDTTNTGELFF. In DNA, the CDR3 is TGTGCCAGCAGACCCGACACTACGAACACCGGGGAGCTGTTTTTT.

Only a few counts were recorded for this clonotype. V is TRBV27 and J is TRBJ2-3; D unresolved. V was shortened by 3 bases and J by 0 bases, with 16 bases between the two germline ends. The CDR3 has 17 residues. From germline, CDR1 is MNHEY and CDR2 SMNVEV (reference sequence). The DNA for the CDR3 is TGTGCCAGCAGTTTGACGTTTAGATTTTTGAGCACAGATACGCAGTATTTT. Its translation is CASSLTFRFLSTDTQYF.

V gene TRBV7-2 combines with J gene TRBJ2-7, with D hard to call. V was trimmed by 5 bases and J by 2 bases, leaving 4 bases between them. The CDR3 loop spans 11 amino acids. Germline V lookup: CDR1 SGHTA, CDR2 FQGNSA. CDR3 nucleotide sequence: TGTGCCAGCAGCACAACCTACGAGCAGTACTTC. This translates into CASSTTYEQYF.